Following are 6 T cell receptor beta chains from one sample sequenced in a study of vaccination effects on CD4 cells after COVID-19. Measured with immunoSEQ multiplex PCR; TCRdb has only the in-frame clones, and not every one. The sample holds tens of thousands of clones, around 76% seen once. The antigens these receptors bind are not known. ViraFEST used viral peptide pools to expand antigen-specific CD4+ T cells before sequencing. Following culture for about ten days, CD4+ T cells were isolated. Testing of the vaccine recipients showed negative nucleocapsid antibodies and no prior SARS-CoV-2 infection. Sequenced material: CD4+ T cells from PBMCs cultured with HCoV-OC43 spike peptides, taken before COVID-19 vaccination. Subset of the sample: HCoV-OC43 spike overlapping peptide pool stimulation. The receptors were gathered from a human donor who received a COVID-19 vaccine.

The V and J genes are TRBV6-6 and TRBJ2-5; D is possibly TRBD1 (7 bases). Germline-derived CDR1 and CDR2 are MNHNY and SVGAGI (reference sequence). Deletions cut 10 bases from V and 3 bases from J, with 18 bases between. The CDR3 contains 14 residues. The CDR3 DNA follows: TGTGCCACCCGACAGGGACAGCGGGAAGAGACCCAGTACTTC. Its protein product is CATRQGQREETQYF.

The CDR3 bases are TGTGCCAGCAGTTTTATTGGAGAGTGCACCTACGAGCAGTACGTC. This encodes CASSFIGECTYEQYV. The chain recombines TRBV7-7 with TRBJ2-7; unclear D gene. Germline V gives CDR1 SSHAT, CDR2 FNYEAQ (reference sequence). The CDR3 sequence is 15 residues long. Trimming left V 6 bases short and J 2 bases short, with 17 bases between.

This rearrangement joins TRBV6-6 to TRBJ1-2, with 7 bases matching TRBD1. This CDR3 comprises 15 residues. V was clipped by 3 bases and J by 7 bases; unmatched bases: 11. Looked up from germline, CDR1 is MNHNY and CDR2 is SVGAGI (reference sequence). This CDR3 is CASSYETGLNGGYTF. The CDR3 DNA reads TGTGCCAGCAGTTATGAGACAGGGCTAAACGGTGGCTACACCTTC.

This clone has just a few counts. The J gene is TRBJ1-2, the V gene TRBV2; possibly TRBD1 for D (5 bases). The germline gives CDR1 SNHLY, CDR2 FYNNEI. This CDR3 is built from 12 residues. V dropped 6 bases and J dropped 1 base, with 6 bases sitting between them. The CDR3 loop reads CASRQDNYGYTF. CDR3 coding DNA: TGTGCCAGCAGACAGGATAACTATGGCTACACCTTC.

This clone was counted a few times. This chain links TRBV4-1 with TRBJ2-7, with a weak D call TRBD1 (6 bases). Germline V gene data show CDR1 as MGHRA and CDR2 as YSYEKL. V lost 0 bases and J lost 3, with 9 bases in between. The CDR3 loop spans 14 amino acids. The CDR3 spells CASSQEARGYEQYV. The CDR3 coding sequence is TGCGCCAGCAGCCAAGAGGCCAGGGGCTACGAGCAGTACGTC.

There are a few counts of this clone. CDR3 nucleotides: TGTGCCAGCAGCCAAAGGGTTTCTGGAAACACCATATATTTT. Translating gives CASSQRVSGNTIYF. The chain couples TRBV3-1 (or the pseudogene TRBV3-2) to TRBJ1-3, with D unclear. Germline CDR1 and CDR2: LGHDT and YNNKEL (reference sequence). This CDR3 is built from 14 residues. The V and J ends lost 2 bases and 1 base respectively, with 6 bases between them.